The 28 T cell receptor beta chains reported below all come from one sample, sequenced in a study of blood T cell repertoires in COVID-19. Profiled with immunoSEQ multiplex PCR; TCRdb holds only in-frame clones, not every one. The sample includes 140,000 to 150,000 clones, over 85% of them seen just once. Source material: peripheral blood. All receptors come from a human donor in a cohort sampled during active COVID-19.

The chain links TRBV7-2 to TRBJ1-5, with a weak D call TRBD1 (6 bases). There are 16 residues in the CDR3. The V end was cut by 5 bases, the J end by 6 bases, with 20 bases between. Germline V gene data show CDR1 as SGHTA and CDR2 as FQGNSA. The CDR3 sequence is CASSIGGWGGSQPQHF. CDR3 coding DNA: TGTGCCAGCAGCATTGGGGGCTGGGGAGGGAGTCAGCCCCAGCATTTT.

The rearrangement links TRBV6-6 to TRBJ2-1; the D call may be TRBD1 or TRBD2 (6 bases each). The CDR3 has 14 residues. Trimming took off 7 bases at V and 5 bases at J, with 15 bases between the two ends. Germline V gene data show CDR1 as MNHNY and CDR2 as SVGAGI (reference sequence). CDR3: CASNRGPQDNEQFF. The CDR3 region has the DNA TGTGCCAGCAATCGGGGGCCACAGGACAATGAGCAGTTCTTC.

This clone appeared once. The chain links TRBV18 to TRBJ2-1; 10 bases align to TRBD2. V lost 1 base, J lost 5 bases, and 11 bases stayed unmatched. CDR1 KGHSH and CDR2 LQKENI come from the germline V gene. The CDR3 is made up of 18 amino acids. DNA for the CDR3: TGTGCCAGCTCACCACTTGGTAGCGGGGGGCCGACTCACAATGAGCAGTTCTTC. Translated: CASSPLGSGGPTHNEQFF.

The chain links TRBV5-8 to TRBJ1-4; 9 positions match TRBD1. The CDR3 spans 15 residues. Germline CDR1 SGHTS, CDR2 YDEGEE. V was pared by 4 bases and J by 8 bases, with 9 bases of the junction left unmatched. This CDR3 reads CASSLGGTGIEKLFF. The DNA for the CDR3 is TGTGCCAGCAGCCTGGGAGGGACAGGGATCGAAAAACTGTTTTTT.

This chain uses TRBV5-1 with TRBJ2-1; weak D call: TRBD1 (5 bases). CDR1 SGHRS and CDR2 YFSETQ come from the germline V gene. This CDR3 spans 14 amino acids. V lost 7 bases and J 9 bases, leaving 20 bases between the germline ends. The CDR3 sequence is CASLPALGHGEQFF. CDR3 DNA: TGCGCCAGCCTCCCAGCCCTGGGGCACGGTGAGCAGTTCTTC.

V usage is TRBV23-1 and J usage is TRBJ1-2; a weak D match, TRBD1 (5 bases). TRBV23-1 is assigned to the ORF class and has an uncertain function. The CDR3 covers 16 residues. Trimming cost V 6 bases and J 2 bases, with 19 bases left between them. In DNA, the CDR3 is TGCGCCAGCAGCAGGGATCGAGGCAGGCCGAACTATGGCTACACCTTC. Protein: CASSRDRGRPNYGYTF.

V usage is TRBV7-3 and J usage is TRBJ2-1; 7 nucleotides line up with TRBD2. The CDR3 loop spans 18 amino acids. From germline, CDR1 is SGHTA and CDR2 FQGTGA. V lost 5 bases to trimming and J lost 0 bases; unmatched junction nucleotides: 13. The CDR3 DNA sequence: TGTGCCAGCAGCCGACTGGCTAGCGGCTCTAGCTCCTACAATGAGCAGTTCTTC. This gives the protein CASSRLASGSSSYNEQFF.

The genes are TRBV10-3 and TRBJ1-4; 7 bases map to TRBD1. Trimming at V came to 5 bases and at J to 5 bases, leaving 11 bases not matched to a gene. The CDR3 sequence is 16 residues long. Germline assignment: CDR1 ENHRY and CDR2 SYGVKD. The CDR3 nucleotides read TGTGCCATCAGTAGAAGCAGGGACAGCCTAAATGAAAAACTGTTTTTT. This codes for CAISRSRDSLNEKLFF.

The V gene is TRBV27, the J gene TRBJ2-1; the D gene is possibly TRBD1 (6 bases). The CDR3 spans 13 residues. The V gene lost 3 bases and the J gene lost 4 bases, with 7 bases spanning the gap. Germline CDR1 and CDR2: MNHEY and SMNVEV (reference sequence). The CDR3 DNA sequence: TGTGCCAGCAGTTTCGGACAGTACAATGAGCAGTTCTTC. Translation gives CASSFGQYNEQFF.

The V call is TRBV2, the J call TRBJ2-5; 9 nucleotides align to TRBD2. The V and J ends lost 6 bases and 5 bases, in that order; junction bases with no gene match: 10. The CDR3 covers 15 residues. Per the germline V gene, CDR1 is SNHLY and CDR2 is FYNNEI. The DNA of the CDR3 is TGTGCCAGCAGGCCTACGCGGGGGGGCTTGGAGACCCAGTACTTC. Translating gives CASRPTRGGLETQYF.

This clone was seen once. The chain joins TRBV5-5 to TRBJ1-5; D not certain. The CDR3 length is 15 residues. The ends were cut back, 1 base at V and 2 bases at J, with 10 bases in the middle. The germline gives CDR1 SGHKS, CDR2 YYEKEE (reference sequence). In DNA form, the CDR3 reads TGTGCCAGCAGCTTGACAGTGGGTGGCAATCAGCCCCAGCATTTT. It codes for CASSLTVGGNQPQHF. The full variable domain, its missing parts supplied by reference TRBV5-5 and TRBJ1-5, is DAGVTQSPTHLIKTRGQQVTLRCSPISGHKSVSWYQQVLGQGPQFIFQYYEKEERGRGNFPDRFSARQFPNYSSELNVNALLLGDSALYLCASSLTVGGNQPQHFGDGTRLSIL.

The V gene is TRBV5-4, the J gene TRBJ1-2, with 7 positions matching TRBD1. V gave up 0 bases and J gave up 4 bases; unmatched junction bases: 0. The CDR3 has 13 residues. Germline loops: CDR1 SGHNT, CDR2 YYREEE (reference sequence). The CDR3 bases are TGTGCCAGCAGCTTGGCAGGGGGCTATGGCTACACCTTC. Protein sequence: CASSLAGGYGYTF.

The rearrangement links TRBV10-3 to TRBJ1-5; 10 bases map to TRBD1. The CDR3 runs to 16 residues. J gave up 5 bases and V 1 base, and 5 bases lay outside the gene matches. Per germline, CDR1 ENHRY and CDR2 SYGVKD. DNA of the CDR3: TGTGCCATCAGTGAGTTTGACAGGGGGCTTGATCAGCCCCAGCATTTT. This sequence encodes CAISEFDRGLDQPQHF.

V gene TRBV11-2 combines with J gene TRBJ1-6; tentatively, D is TRBD1 (6 bases). Germline V CDR1 and CDR2: SGHAT, FQNNGV. The V end was cut by 5 bases, the J end by 6 bases, with 11 bases between. CDR3 length: 14 residues. This CDR3 reads CASSLTQGNSPLHF. The CDR3 nucleotides are TGTGCCAGCAGCCTAACACAGGGTAATTCACCCCTCCACTTT.

The rearrangement uses TRBV6-5 and TRBJ1-4, with TRBD1 as a possible D gene (5 bases). CDR1 and CDR2 (germline): MNHEY, SVGAGI. This CDR3 has 16 amino acids. V lost 0 bases and J 3 bases, leaving 11 bases between the germline ends. The CDR3 region is CASSYSTATSNEKLFF. CDR3 coding DNA: TGTGCCAGCAGTTACTCGACAGCAACCTCTAATGAAAAACTGTTTTTT.

The rearrangement links TRBV6-2 or TRBV6-3 to TRBJ2-5; D is ambiguous. CDR1 is MNHEY, CDR2 SVGEGT, per germline. Trimming pared 3 bases from V and 5 bases from J, leaving 10 bases between. The CDR3 covers 13 residues. The CDR3 bases are TGTGCCAGCAGTTATCACCCCCGGGAGACCCAGTACTTC. Residues: CASSYHPRETQYF.

The rearrangement uses TRBV28 and TRBJ2-5, with 7 bases identical to TRBD1. J was trimmed by 5 bases and V by 5 bases; bases with no gene match: 8. The CDR3 consists of 14 residues. CDR1 is MDHEN, CDR2 SYDVKM, per germline. The CDR3 sequence: CASSPSGTVETQYF. The CDR3 DNA reads as TGTGCCAGCAGTCCCTCTGGGACAGTGGAGACCCAGTACTTC.

The chain combines TRBV5-8 with TRBJ1-2, with TRBD1 as a possible D gene (6 bases). The CDR3 runs to 12 residues. V gave up 5 bases and J gave up 6 bases, with 11 bases separating them. Germline-derived CDR1 and CDR2 are SGHTS and YDEGEE. CDR3 sequence: CASRPNRDGYTF. The CDR3 nucleotides read TGTGCCAGCAGACCCAACAGGGATGGCTACACCTTC.

The chain has TRBV4-2 and TRBJ2-7, with TRBD2 matching 10 bases. The junction had 2 bases not matched to a gene; V was cut back by 0 bases and J by 0 bases. Germline CDR1 is LGHNA and CDR2 is YNFKEQ. The CDR3 consists of 16 residues. The CDR3 spells CASSQETSGASYEQYF. In DNA form, the CDR3 reads TGTGCCAGCAGCCAAGAAACTAGCGGGGCCTCCTACGAGCAGTACTTC.

In its sample, this clone was seen a few times. The V gene is TRBV19, the J gene TRBJ1-1; TRBD1 matches at 8 bases. Germline trimming cut 4 bases from V and 4 bases from J; bases unmatched to any gene: 8. CDR1 and CDR2 (germline): LNHDA, SQIVND (reference sequence). The CDR3 loop spans 15 amino acids. The CDR3: CASSKRTGWATEAFF. The CDR3 DNA reads as TGTGCCAGTAGTAAGCGGACAGGGTGGGCCACTGAAGCTTTCTTT.

The chain recombines TRBV20-1 with TRBJ1-2, with TRBD1 matching 7 bases. V was clipped by 6 bases and J by 6 bases; unmatched bases: 4. CDR3 length equals 11 residues. Germline CDR1 is DFQATT and CDR2 is SNEGSKA (reference sequence). The CDR3 region has the DNA TGCAGTGCAGGGGGCGGGGATGGCTACACCTTC. It codes for CSAGGGDGYTF.

This chain uses TRBV5-4 with TRBJ1-3, with a possible D match to TRBD1 (6 bases). This CDR3 comprises 15 residues. V was pared by 0 bases and J by 8 bases, with 15 bases between. Germline V CDR1 and CDR2: SGHNT, YYREEE (reference sequence). CDR3: CASSLVGGPVDTIYF. CDR3 DNA sequence: TGTGCCAGCAGCTTGGTTGGGGGCCCCGTAGACACCATATATTTT.

The V gene is TRBV4-1, the J gene TRBJ2-5, with 8 bases fitting TRBD1. V lost 4 bases to trimming and J lost 3 bases; unmatched junction nucleotides: 4. The CDR3 runs to 14 residues. Looked up from germline, CDR1 is MGHRA and CDR2 is YSYEKL. In DNA, the CDR3 is TGCGCCAGCAGCCGGTCGGACAGGGAAGAGACCCAGTACTTC. It yields the protein CASSRSDREETQYF.

The chain uses TRBV15 and TRBJ2-1, with a possible D match to TRBD1 (6 bases). The germline V and J ends were trimmed by 1 base and 3 bases, with 7 bases remaining between them. The CDR3 spans 14 residues. In germline, CDR1 is LNHNV, CDR2 YYDKDF (reference sequence). CDR3 loop: CATSRGQDYNEQFF. The CDR3 region has the DNA TGTGCCACCAGCAGAGGACAGGACTACAATGAGCAGTTCTTC.

The chain is built from TRBV5-5 and TRBJ1-6; maybe TRBD1 (6 bases). The germline gives CDR1 SGHKS, CDR2 YYEKEE (reference sequence). Trimming pared 0 bases from V and 10 bases from J, leaving 14 bases between. This CDR3 has 15 residues. This chain's CDR3 is CASSLGGHDISPLHF. The CDR3 DNA reads as TGTGCCAGCAGCTTGGGGGGACACGATATCTCACCCCTCCACTTT.

The genes are TRBV3-1 (or the pseudogene TRBV3-2) and TRBJ1-6; possible D gene TRBD1, 6 bases. CDR1 is LGHDT, CDR2 YNNKEL, per germline (reference sequence). Trimming removed 6 bases from V and 7 bases from J, with 19 bases in between. This CDR3 has 16 residues. CDR3 in DNA: TGTGCCAGCAGGGGGGATGACAGGTTATTCAATTCACCCCTCCACTTT. Amino acid sequence: CASRGDDRLFNSPLHF.

The chain employs TRBV5-4 and TRBJ2-5; 10 bases align to TRBD2. This CDR3 comprises 16 residues. V shed 3 bases, J shed 4 bases, and the junction held 9 bases outside the gene matches. Germline CDR1 reads SGHNT; CDR2 reads YYREEE (reference sequence). The CDR3 loop reads CASSSPLAGGGETQYF. CDR3 sequence (DNA): TGTGCCAGCAGCTCTCCCTTAGCGGGGGGTGGAGAGACCCAGTACTTC.

The gene calls are TRBV5-1 and TRBJ2-1; tentatively, D is TRBD1 (5 bases). Germline-derived CDR1 and CDR2 are SGHRS and YFSETQ. The V gene lost 0 bases and the J gene lost 4 bases, with 14 bases spanning the gap. The length of the CDR3 is 16 residues. The CDR3 reads CASSLVGADPYNEQFF. CDR3 nucleotide sequence: TGCGCCAGCAGCTTGGTAGGGGCAGACCCATACAATGAGCAGTTCTTC.